Presented here are 27 T cell receptor beta chains from one specimen sequenced in a study of blood T cell repertoires in COVID-19. Only in-frame clones appear in the TCRdb table, and some are missing; sequencing was by immunoSEQ multiplex PCR. The sample lists under 300,000 clones; roughly nine tenths were seen once. Material: peripheral blood. The receptors shown here come from a woman aged 25 to 39 with COVID-19, enrolled during active disease.

The chain has TRBV5-1 and TRBJ2-1; D unclear. Germline CDR1 is SGHRS and CDR2 is YFSETQ. V lost 4 bases and J 0 bases, leaving 8 bases between the germline ends. The length of the CDR3 is 14 residues. CDR3 loop: CASSPLSSYNEQFF. CDR3 in DNA: TGCGCCAGCAGCCCCCTGAGCTCCTACAATGAGCAGTTCTTC.

The rearrangement joins TRBV9 to TRBJ1-3, with D perhaps matching TRBD1 (5 bases). CDR1 and CDR2 from the germline V gene are SGDLS and YYNGEE. The CDR3 consists of 16 residues. V was trimmed by 2 bases and J by 0 bases, leaving 12 bases between them. The CDR3 DNA is TGTGCCAGCAGCGTGGGGGGAGGGTTCTCTGGAAACACCATATATTTT. Its protein product is CASSVGGGFSGNTIYF.

V gene TRBV2 combines with J gene TRBJ1-1; D possibly corresponds to TRBD1 (5 bases). Trimming removed 0 bases at V and 6 bases at J, with 8 bases between. From germline, CDR1 is SNHLY and CDR2 FYNNEI. CDR3 length: 13 amino acids. The CDR3 is CASSEAWGAEAFF. The CDR3 nucleotides read TGTGCCAGCAGTGAAGCCTGGGGGGCTGAAGCTTTCTTT.

V usage is TRBV7-2 and J usage is TRBJ2-7; TRBD2 might be the D (7 bases). The germline V gene has CDR1 SGHTA and CDR2 FQGNSA. Trimming cost V 1 base and J 2 bases, with 12 bases left between them. This CDR3 spans 15 amino acids. CDR3: CASSLGGRGPYEQYF. The CDR3 nucleotides are TGTGCCAGCAGCTTAGGGGGGCGGGGGCCCTACGAGCAGTACTTC.

The chain is built from TRBV5-5 and TRBJ2-3; TRBD1 might be the D (6 bases). The CDR3 has 16 residues. Per the germline V gene, CDR1 is SGHKS and CDR2 is YYEKEE (reference sequence). The V gene lost 0 bases and the J gene lost 6 bases, with 17 bases spanning the gap. The CDR3 DNA sequence: TGTGCCAGCAGCTTGGGGGTCAGGGGCCGGGGCGATACGCAGTATTTT. It is translated as CASSLGVRGRGDTQYF. Looking up the rest from reference TRBV5-5 and TRBJ2-3 gives the full variable domain: DAGVTQSPTHLIKTRGQQVTLRCSPISGHKSVSWYQQVLGQGPQFIFQYYEKEERGRGNFPDRFSARQFPNYSSELNVNALLLGDSALYLCASSLGVRGRGDTQYFGPGTRLTVL.

Regarding this clone: The final CDR3 position lacks the conserved phenylalanine or tryptophan, pointing to a likely read error. The DNA is omitted, as the CDR3 cannot be located on it reliably, and the CDR3 follows TCRdb's listing. This chain links TRBV2 with TRBJ1-1; no DNA check was done on the table's D call, TRBD1. The CDR3 sequence runs 8 residues, both termini included. Per the germline V gene, CDR1 is SNHLY and CDR2 is FYNNEI. The CDR3 region is CASRTGSI.

The chain combines TRBV27 with TRBJ2-1; D gene ambiguous. CDR3 size: 13 residues. Looked up from germline, CDR1 is MNHEY and CDR2 is SMNVEV (reference sequence). V was shortened by 7 bases and J by 5 bases, with 12 bases between the two germline ends. In DNA, the CDR3 is TGTGCCAGCACCTTCACTATGAACAATGAGCAGTTCTTC. It is translated as CASTFTMNNEQFF.

The CDR3 bases are TGTGCCAGCAGCTTAGTCGGAGGGGGCGAGACCCAGTACTTC. This sequence encodes CASSLVGGGETQYF. The chain couples TRBV7-6 to TRBJ2-5; the D gene is possibly TRBD1 (7 bases). V lost 1 base and J lost 5, with 11 bases in between. This CDR3 has 14 amino acids. Germline V gene lookup returns CDR1 SGHVS and CDR2 FNYEAQ.

The chain uses TRBV6-6 and TRBJ1-2; D is possibly TRBD1 (6 bases). The CDR3 length is 13 residues. CDR1 and CDR2 from the germline V gene are MNHNY and SVGAGI (reference sequence). V gave up 2 bases and J gave up 4 bases, with 8 bases separating them. The CDR3: CASSYDRRYGYTF. The CDR3 DNA follows: TGTGCCAGCAGTTACGACAGGCGCTATGGCTACACCTTC.

V gene TRBV6-5 combines with J gene TRBJ2-7; D uncertain. The CDR3 is made up of 15 amino acids. The germline V and J ends were trimmed by 0 bases and 6 bases, with 15 bases remaining between them. CDR1 is MNHEY, CDR2 SVGAGI, per germline. CDR3 bases: TGTGCCAGCAGTTACTCCGTCTCAGCGACGGGCGAGCAGTACTTC. It translates to CASSYSVSATGEQYF.

This chain uses TRBV19 with TRBJ1-1; D is undetermined. CDR3 length equals 11 residues. V dropped 5 bases and J dropped 9 bases, with 10 bases sitting between them. Germline values: CDR1 LNHDA, CDR2 SQIVND (reference sequence). CDR3 DNA sequence: TGTGCCAGTAGTGCCTTCGGGAAAGCTTTCTTT. It is translated as CASSAFGKAFF.

The J gene is TRBJ2-7, the V gene TRBV4-1, with D maybe TRBD2 (5 bases). V shed 0 bases and J shed 0 bases, with 12 bases lying between them. Per the germline V gene, CDR1 is MGHRA and CDR2 is YSYEKL. CDR3 length equals 16 residues. This chain's CDR3 is CASSQDYRGLSYEQYF. The CDR3 bases are TGCGCCAGCAGCCAAGACTACCGAGGACTCTCCTACGAGCAGTACTTC.

The chain combines TRBV6-5 with TRBJ2-7; D uncertain. The V and J ends lost 6 bases and 2 bases respectively, with 5 bases between them. CDR1 is MNHEY and CDR2 is SVGAGI in the germline V gene. The CDR3 has 11 amino acids. Here the CDR3 reads CASSSPYEQYF. CDR3 sequence (DNA): TGTGCCAGCAGCTCCCCCTACGAGCAGTACTTC.

J is TRBJ1-1 and V is TRBV6-5; D gene uncertain. The germline V gene encodes CDR1 MNHEY and CDR2 SVGAGI. The CDR3 consists of 16 residues. V was shortened by 4 bases and J by 7 bases, with 22 bases between the two germline ends. The CDR3 loop is CASSSSRELPWGEAFF. As DNA, the CDR3 is TGTGCCAGCAGTTCCTCTCGGGAACTGCCCTGGGGTGAAGCTTTCTTT.

J is TRBJ1-1 and V is TRBV18; a possible D gene is TRBD1 (5 bases). The CDR3 totals 12 residues. Germline loops: CDR1 KGHSH, CDR2 LQKENI. Trimming took off 5 bases at V and 8 bases at J, with 12 bases between the two ends. The CDR3 DNA follows: TGTGCCAGCTCATCGCAGGGTCTAGAAGCTTTCTTT. This translates into CASSSQGLEAFF.

The chain links TRBV11-3 to TRBJ2-7, with 8 nucleotides matching TRBD1. V was clipped by 5 bases and J by 6 bases; unmatched bases: 6. Looked up from germline, CDR1 is SGHNT and CDR2 is YENEEA. CDR3 length: 13 amino acids. CDR3 nucleotide sequence: TGTGCCAGCAGCACCGGACAGGGAGGCGAGCAGTACTTC. The encoded protein is CASSTGQGGEQYF.

This clone was observed a single time. The CDR3 coding sequence is TGTGCCACCAGCAGACAGCCGGGATCCCCGGGCAATGGCTACACCTTC. Amino acids: CATSRQPGSPGNGYTF. V and J are TRBV15 and TRBJ1-2, with D uncertain. The CDR3 runs to 16 residues. Trimming cost V 2 bases and J 6 bases, with 19 bases left between them. Germline V gene data show CDR1 as LNHNV and CDR2 as YYDKDF (reference sequence).

V gene TRBV4-2 combines with J gene TRBJ2-1; the D gene is possibly TRBD2 (6 bases). Germline V gene data show CDR1 as LGHNA and CDR2 as YNFKEQ. V was clipped by 1 base and J by 13 bases, with 20 bases between them. The CDR3 has 15 amino acids. CDR3 protein: CASSQVTSQVEAQFF. The DNA of the CDR3 is TGTGCCAGCAGCCAAGTTACTAGCCAAGTAGAGGCTCAGTTCTTC.

The chain uses TRBV10-2 and TRBJ2-1, with D perhaps TRBD1 (5 bases). Trimming removed 4 bases at V and 10 bases at J, with 20 bases between. The V gene's germline CDR1 is WSHSY and CDR2 SAAADI. CDR3 length: 15 residues. As DNA, the CDR3 is TGCGCCAGCAGTGGGGCTAGACAGACCCCTGGGGAGCAGTTCTTC. Amino acid sequence: CASSGARQTPGEQFF.

This clone was detected a few times. V gene TRBV3-1 (or the pseudogene TRBV3-2) combines with J gene TRBJ1-2; D gene unclear. The CDR3 runs 14 residues. V dropped 6 bases and J dropped 0 bases, with 11 bases sitting between them. Germline CDR1 and CDR2: LGHDT and YNNKEL (reference sequence). In DNA form, the CDR3 reads TGTGCCAGCAGGCAGGTGGGCGCTAACTATGGCTACACCTTC. Translating it yields CASRQVGANYGYTF.

The chain carries TRBV5-6 and TRBJ1-2, with 11 bases identical to TRBD1. The junction had 7 bases not matched to a gene; V was cut back by 3 bases and J by 6 bases. This CDR3 has 15 residues. Per the germline V gene, CDR1 is SGHDT and CDR2 is YYEEEE. The CDR3 nucleotides read TGTGCCAGCAGCTGGACAGGGGGCTTTTCTAATGGCTACACCTTC. It translates to CASSWTGGFSNGYTF.

The chain carries TRBV18 and TRBJ2-3; D is possibly TRBD1 (5 bases). The CDR3 is made up of 13 amino acids. Trimming shortened V by 2 bases and J by 12 bases, and 15 bases separated the two germline ends. Germline CDR1 reads KGHSH; CDR2 reads LQKENI. CDR3 loop: CASSPEQTVNQYF. The DNA for the CDR3 is TGTGCCAGCTCACCAGAGCAGACAGTGAATCAGTATTTT.

The chain uses TRBV11-2 and TRBJ2-3; 8 bases align to TRBD2. The ends lost 1 base at V and 2 bases at J; junction bases unmatched: 11. CDR3 length equals 18 residues. Germline V gene sequence: CDR1 SGHAT, CDR2 FQNNGV. CDR3 DNA: TGTGCCAGCAGCTTAGGCCGGGTCTCAGCGGGGGCCACAGATACGCAGTATTTT. Protein sequence: CASSLGRVSAGATDTQYF.

The chain links TRBV5-1 to TRBJ1-1; 7 positions match TRBD1. CDR3 length: 13 amino acids. Trimming at V came to 7 bases and at J to 0 bases, leaving 3 bases not matched to a gene. The V gene's germline CDR1 is SGHRS and CDR2 YFSETQ. CDR3 sequence (DNA): TGCGCCAGCTCGGACAGGATGAACACTGAAGCTTTCTTT. Protein product: CASSDRMNTEAFF.

The chain joins TRBV28 to TRBJ1-2, with TRBD1 matching 9 bases. CDR3 length equals 15 residues. V was clipped by 5 bases and J by 10 bases; unmatched bases: 14. From germline, CDR1 is MDHEN and CDR2 SYDVKM. The CDR3, as DNA: TGTGCCAGCAGTAGACAGGGGGTGGTAGGGATGGACTACACCTTC. Translation: CASSRQGVVGMDYTF.

Turning to this clone: This specimen includes other DNA sequences encoding the same CDR3. For the CDR3, the DNA is TGTGCCAGCAGTTACTCTGACAGGGGCTACGAGCAGTACTTC. This encodes CASSYSDRGYEQYF. The gene calls are TRBV6-5 and TRBJ2-7; TRBD1 matches 8 bases. Germline trimming cut 0 bases from V and 3 bases from J; bases unmatched to any gene: 1. The CDR3 is 14 residues long. Germline loops: CDR1 MNHEY, CDR2 SVGAGI.

The rearrangement links TRBV2 to TRBJ1-4; weak D call: TRBD1 (6 bases). The germline gives CDR1 SNHLY, CDR2 FYNNEI. Trimming stripped 5 bases from V and 1 base from J, with 11 bases between. The CDR3 extends over 15 amino acids. The CDR3 DNA sequence: TGTGCCAGCAGTCTTACACAGGGAACTAATGAAAAACTGTTTTTT. Residues: CASSLTQGTNEKLFF. The full variable domain, its missing parts supplied by reference TRBV2 and TRBJ1-4, is EPEVTQTPSHQVTQMGQEVILRCVPISNHLYFYWYRQILGQKVEFLVSFYNNEISEKSEIFDDQFSVERPDGSNFTLKIRSTKLEDSAMYFCASSLTQGTNEKLFFGSGTQLSVL.